These T cell receptor beta chains were read from a single sample in a study of blood T cell repertoires in COVID-19. The assay was immunoSEQ multiplex PCR, and TCRdb's table has in-frame clones only and misses some. Among about 150,000 clones listed, 88% were seen once. The sequenced sample was peripheral blood. These receptors all come from a human donor in a cohort sampled during active COVID-19. Both conserved end residues are part of each CDR3. The D gene is left open where the match is weak. Only part of the rows carry a size: once, few, many, or a class if the clone is expanded.

.	TRBV7-2	TRBJ2-2	TRBD1	CASSSDRGKGRELFF	TGTGCCAGCAGCTCGGACAGGGGAAAAGGCAGGGAGCTGTTTTTT
.	TRBV29-1	TRBJ2-1	TRBD2	CSAVPGLAGAFGHREQFF	TGCAGCGCCGTTCCGGGACTAGCGGGAGCATTTGGGCACAGGGAGCAGTTCTTC
.	TRBV4-2	TRBJ2-3	.	CASSRRETSTDTQYF	TGTGCCAGCAGCCGCCGGGAAACTAGCACAGATACGCAGTATTTT
.	TRBV18	TRBJ1-1	TRBD1	CASSPQGANTEAFF	TGTGCCAGCTCACCACAGGGGGCGAACACTGAAGCTTTCTTT
.	TRBV9	TRBJ2-7	TRBD2	CASSVDTTSVYEQYF	TGTGCCAGCAGCGTAGATACTACTAGCGTCTACGAGCAGTACTTC
.	TRBV5-5	TRBJ2-1	TRBD2	CASSSAGRYNEQFF	TGTGCCAGCAGCTCGGCCGGGAGGTACAATGAGCAGTTCTTC
.	TRBV13	TRBJ2-7	TRBD2	CAGSLGELAGAFEQYF	TGTGCCGGCAGCTTAGGCGAACTAGCGGGTGCCTTCGAGCAGTACTTC
.	TRBV6-1	TRBJ2-1	.	CASSAYFGIYRDYNEQFF	TGTGCCAGCAGTGCGTATTTTGGGATTTACAGGGATTACAATGAGCAGTTCTTC
.	TRBV6-5	TRBJ1-4	TRBD1	CASRTEDRGLEKLFF	TGTGCCAGCAGAACCGAGGACAGGGGGCTAGAAAAACTGTTTTTT
.	TRBV12-3/TRBV12-4	TRBJ1-5	TRBD1	CASRSRGNQPQHF	TGTGCCAGCAGATCCAGGGGGAATCAGCCCCAGCATTTT
.	TRBV30	TRBJ2-5	TRBD1	CAWAGSGQGWETQYF	TGTGCCTGGGCGGGATCGGGACAGGGCTGGGAGACCCAGTACTTC
.	TRBV5-4	TRBJ2-5	TRBD1	CASALYRGRETQYF	TGTGCCAGCGCCCTTTACAGGGGCAGGGAGACCCAGTACTTC
.	TRBV15	TRBJ1-4	TRBD1	CATSRGTGWYEKLFF	TGTGCCACCAGCAGAGGGACAGGGTGGTATGAAAAACTGTTTTTT
.	TRBV7-3	TRBJ2-3	TRBD2	CASSWSGGTDTQYF	TGTGCCAGCAGCTGGAGCGGGGGGACAGATACGCAGTATTTT
once	TRBV4-1	TRBJ2-3	.	CASSQDSGSQYF	TGCGCCAGCAGCCAAGATTCAGGGTCGCAGTATTTT
.	TRBV11-2	TRBJ1-4	.	CASSRGANEKLFF	TGTGCCAGCAGCCGCGGCGCTAATGAAAAACTGTTTTTT
.	TRBV4-3	TRBJ1-2	TRBD1	CASSGGTGRYGYTF	TGCGCCAGCAGCGGAGGGACAGGTCGCTATGGCTACACCTTC
.	TRBV5-1	TRBJ2-1	TRBD2	CASSIGTSGLNEQFF	TGCGCCAGCAGCATCGGGACTAGCGGCCTAAATGAGCAGTTCTTC
.	TRBV18	TRBJ1-2	TRBD1	CASPYPQEGQGVSRYGYTF	TGTGCCAGCCCGTACCCCCAGGAGGGACAGGGGGTATCACGCTATGGCTACACCTTC
.	TRBV21-1	TRBJ1-1	.	CASSQRYEGMNTEAFF	TGTGCCAGCAGTCAAAGGTACGAGGGTATGAACACTGAAGCTTTCTTT
.	TRBV7-2	TRBJ2-1	.	CASSLGFGTHNEQFF	TGTGCCAGCAGCTTAGGGTTCGGTACCCACAATGAGCAGTTCTTC
.	TRBV14	TRBJ1-1	.	CASSQVSGGKAFF	TGTGCCAGCAGCCAAGTGTCAGGAGGGAAAGCTTTCTTT
.	TRBV7-9	TRBJ2-4	TRBD1	CASSFPGQGNIQYF	TGTGCCAGCAGTTTTCCGGGACAGGGGAACATTCAGTACTTC
.	TRBV30	TRBJ2-3	TRBD2	CAWSRGVYTDTQYF	TGTGCCTGGAGTCGGGGGGTTTACACAGATACGCAGTATTTT
.	TRBV11-2	TRBJ2-3	TRBD1	CASSLGQGFRDTQYF	TGTGCCAGCAGCCTCGGACAGGGATTCAGGGATACGCAGTATTTT
few	TRBV7-3	TRBJ2-2	.	CASSGGAGELFF	TGTGCCAGCTCGGGTGGCGCCGGGGAGCTGTTTTTT
few	TRBV30	TRBJ2-2	TRBD1	CAWSAGTGTGELFF	TGTGCCTGGAGTGCCGGGACAGGGACCGGGGAGCTGTTTTTT
.	TRBV6-5	TRBJ2-7	TRBD1	CASSNRGPGEQYF	TGTGCCAGCAGTAACAGGGGGCCGGGGGAGCAGTACTTC
.	TRBV19	TRBJ2-5	.	CASMASGGLQAQYF	TGTGCCAGTATGGCCAGCGGCGGCTTGCAGGCCCAGTACTTC
few	TRBV11-3	TRBJ2-3	.	CASSLEARSPLATQYF	TGTGCCAGCAGCTTAGAGGCTAGATCCCCCTTAGCTACGCAGTATTTT
.	TRBV21-1	TRBJ1-6	.	CASSKARAVRRESPLHF	TGTGCCAGCAGCAAAGCCCGGGCCGTCCGCCGGGAATCACCCCTCCACTTT
.	TRBV6-2/TRBV6-3	TRBJ2-7	.	CASSYDRTYEQYF	TGTGCCAGCAGTTACGACAGGACCTACGAGCAGTACTTC
.	TRBV19	TRBJ2-7	.	CASLSGQPLSYEQYF	TGTGCCAGCTTGAGCGGGCAGCCCCTCTCCTACGAGCAGTACTTC
.	TRBV13	TRBJ2-1	.	CASSGWMSGNEQFF	TGTGCCAGCAGCGGATGGATGTCGGGGAATGAGCAGTTCTTC
once	TRBV6-6	TRBJ2-4	TRBD2	CASRLAVAKNIQYF	TGTGCCAGCAGGCTAGCGGTAGCCAAAAACATTCAGTACTTC
.	TRBV5-1	TRBJ2-7	.	CASSLGAGEGGLEQYF	TGCGCCAGCAGCTTGGGGGCGGGGGAAGGGGGTCTCGAGCAGTACTTC
.	TRBV4-2	TRBJ2-3	.	CASSQGAGIADTQYF	TGTGCCAGCAGCCAAGGGGCAGGGATCGCAGATACGCAGTATTTT
.	TRBV3-1/TRBV3-2	TRBJ2-7	.	CASSQGLALPLEQYF	TGTGCCAGCAGCCAAGGGCTAGCGCTCCCTCTCGAGCAGTACTTC
few	TRBV5-1	TRBJ2-1	TRBD1	CASRLQGLYNEQFF	TGCGCCAGCAGGTTACAGGGGTTGTACAATGAGCAGTTCTTC
.	TRBV11-3	TRBJ2-1	TRBD2	CASSPVGRETFNEQFF	TGTGCCAGCAGCCCGGTCGGGCGGGAGACTTTCAATGAGCAGTTCTTC
.	TRBV6-5	TRBJ2-7	TRBD1	CASRGQGYNSYEQYF	TGTGCCAGCAGGGGACAGGGGTATAACTCCTACGAGCAGTACTTC
.	TRBV7-6	TRBJ2-1	TRBD2	CASSSSGGENEQFF	TGTGCCAGCAGCTCTAGCGGGGGGGAGAATGAGCAGTTCTTC
.	TRBV7-2	TRBJ2-7	.	CASSPDRPTSYEQYF	TGTGCCAGCAGCCCCGACAGGCCCACCTCCTACGAGCAGTACTTC
.	TRBV19	TRBJ1-2	.	CASSTSSRLYGYTF	TGTGCCAGTAGTACGAGTTCCAGACTCTATGGCTACACCTTC
.	TRBV6-4	TRBJ1-2	.	CASSDAAGGAGYGYTF	TGTGCCAGCAGTGACGCAGCGGGAGGGGCGGGATATGGCTACACCTTC